The rows below give T cell receptor beta chains drawn from one sample of a study of shared clonotypes between healthy human individuals. The protocol was immunoSEQ multiplex PCR, while the TCRdb copy is restricted to in-frame clones and leaves out a portion. This sample has under 650,000 clones, with less than 96% found just once. The sample consisted of naive CD4+ T cells sorted from blood. These receptors were collected from a woman aged 25 to 39 in good health. The CDR3 runs from the conserved cysteine through the conserved F or W. D genes are given only for firm matches. Clone size is given for some rows only: seen once, a few or many times, or a class if the clone is expanded.

j_gene | v_gene | d_gene | abundance | CDR3aa | CDR3nt
TRBJ1-6 | TRBV7-2 | TRBD1 | NA | CASSLVGTGYGSPLHF | TGTGCCAGCAGCTTAGTCGGGACAGGGTACGGTTCACCCCTCCACTTT
TRBJ2-7 | TRBV4-2 | NA | NA | CASSQERGHEQYF | TGTGCCAGCAGCCAAGAGAGGGGCCACGAGCAGTACTTC
TRBJ1-2 | TRBV6-5 | NA | NA | CASGRGSNYGYTF | TGTGCCAGCGGTAGGGGGTCCAACTATGGCTACACCTTC
TRBJ1-2 | TRBV9 | NA | NA | CASNNGEGVGYTF | TGTGCCAGCAACAACGGGGAGGGGGTTGGCTACACCTTC
TRBJ2-5 | TRBV7-6 | NA | NA | CASSLGGWKTQYF | TGTGCCAGCAGCCTCGGAGGGTGGAAGACCCAGTACTTC
TRBJ1-1 | TRBV30 | NA | NA | CAWSVPSAGNTEAFF | TGTGCCTGGAGTGTACCCTCCGCCGGGAACACTGAAGCTTTCTTT
TRBJ1-2 | TRBV4-3 | NA | NA | CASSQDAANYGYTF | TGCGCCAGCAGCCAAGATGCAGCTAACTATGGCTACACCTTC
TRBJ1-5 | TRBV28 | NA | NA | CASIQGQQPQHF | TGTGCCAGCATACAGGGTCAGCAGCCCCAGCATTTT
TRBJ1-4 | TRBV4-1 | TRBD1 | NA | CASSQHGQGQNEKLFF | TGCGCCAGCAGCCAACATGGACAGGGGCAGAATGAAAAACTGTTTTTT
TRBJ2-7 | TRBV5-1 | TRBD1 | NA | CASSWGGQGNEQYF | TGCGCCAGCAGCTGGGGCGGACAGGGTAACGAGCAGTACTTC
TRBJ2-2 | TRBV9 | TRBD2 | NA | CASGETSGANTGELFF | TGTGCCAGCGGCGAGACTAGCGGAGCGAACACCGGGGAGCTGTTTTTT
TRBJ2-7 | TRBV11-2 | TRBD2 | NA | CASSWTSGGSYEQYF | TGTGCCAGCAGTTGGACTAGCGGGGGCTCCTACGAGCAGTACTTC
TRBJ2-6 | TRBV7-6 | TRBD2 | NA | CASSLRVAGNSGANVLTF | TGTGCCAGCAGCTTACGGGTAGCGGGGAACTCTGGGGCCAACGTCCTGACTTTC
TRBJ2-7 | TRBV7-9 | NA | NA | CASSLGTFSYEQYF | TGTGCCAGCAGCCTAGGGACATTCTCCTACGAGCAGTACTTC
TRBJ1-1 | TRBV28 | NA | NA | CASSLYAFMGAFF | TGTGCCAGCAGTTTATATGCATTTATGGGAGCTTTCTTT
TRBJ2-3 | TRBV9 | TRBD1 | NA | CASSGPGTGLSPPQYF | TGTGCCAGCAGCGGCCCCGGGACAGGGCTGAGTCCTCCGCAGTATTTT
TRBJ2-2 | TRBV19 | NA | NA | CASSRVTNTGELFF | TGTGCCAGTAGTAGGGTGACGAACACCGGGGAGCTGTTTTTT
TRBJ1-1 | TRBV7-9 | NA | NA | CASRGGVNTEAFF | TGTGCCAGCCGGGGAGGGGTGAACACTGAAGCTTTCTTT
TRBJ2-7 | TRBV2 | NA | NA | CASSEILLQEISYEQYF | TGTGCCAGCAGTGAAATACTCCTCCAGGAGATCTCCTACGAGCAGTACTTC
TRBJ2-1 | TRBV6-5 | NA | NA | CASSSRTYNEQFF | TGTGCCAGCAGTTCCCGGACTTACAATGAGCAGTTCTTC
TRBJ1-1 | TRBV18 | NA | NA | CASSQGNTEAFF | TGTGCCAGCTCACAGGGGAACACTGAAGCTTTCTTT
TRBJ1-5 | TRBV2 | NA | NA | CASSVGRVSNQPQHF | TGTGCCAGCAGTGTCGGCAGGGTTAGCAATCAGCCCCAGCATTTT
TRBJ2-3 | TRBV27 | NA | NA | CASSFSVVRPDTQYF | TGTGCCAGCAGTTTCAGTGTGGTCCGTCCAGATACGCAGTATTTT
TRBJ2-7 | TRBV15 | TRBD2 | NA | CATSRGREALAGGQYEQYF | TGTGCCACCAGCAGAGGTAGGGAGGCCCTAGCGGGAGGCCAATACGAGCAGTACTTC
TRBJ2-7 | TRBV30 | NA | once | CAWRATGSYEQYF | TGTGCCTGGAGGGCCACGGGCAGCTACGAGCAGTACTTC
TRBJ2-7 | TRBV6-1 | NA | NA | CASSEVGTGSSYEQYF | TGTGCCAGCAGTGAAGTCGGAACGGGGAGCTCCTACGAGCAGTACTTC
TRBJ2-2 | TRBV5-1 | NA | NA | CASSKGYDTGELFF | TGCGCCAGCAGCAAGGGGTATGACACCGGGGAGCTGTTTTTT
TRBJ2-6 | TRBV27 | NA | NA | CASSLEPRAAGANVLTF | TGTGCCAGCAGTTTAGAGCCTCGGGCGGCTGGGGCCAACGTCCTGACTTTC
TRBJ1-1 | TRBV5-1 | NA | NA | CASSAYANTEAFF | TGCGCCAGCAGCGCATATGCGAACACTGAAGCTTTCTTT
TRBJ2-1 | TRBV2 | NA | NA | CASRGRVGEQFF | TGTGCCAGCAGAGGTCGGGTGGGGGAGCAGTTCTTC
TRBJ2-3 | TRBV15 | NA | NA | CATSRGADTQYF | TGTGCCACCAGCAGGGGGGCAGATACGCAGTATTTT
TRBJ2-2 | TRBV19 | TRBD2 | NA | CASSVSGPGTGELFF | TGTGCCAGTAGTGTTAGCGGGCCGGGCACCGGGGAGCTGTTTTTT
TRBJ1-1 | TRBV5-1 | NA | NA | CASSLLTLGQGEAFF | TGCGCCAGCAGCTTGTTGACGTTGGGGCAGGGGGAAGCTTTCTTT
TRBJ1-1 | TRBV5-1 | NA | NA | CASSLSQRPNTEAFF | TGCGCCAGCAGCCTAAGCCAGAGACCGAACACTGAAGCTTTCTTT